This is a list of T cell receptor beta chains from one sample in a study of cytomegalovirus exposure and HLA in healthy donors. Here immunoSEQ multiplex PCR was the method, and the copy in TCRdb shows in-frame clones only, minus some. The table lists 150,000 to 200,000 clones, around 79% of them singletons. The sequenced sample consisted of PBMCs. These receptors all come from a woman in her fifties or sixties in good health and CMV-seronegative. Both conserved end residues are part of each CDR3. Each record gives: V gene, J gene, D gene, clone size, CDR3 DNA, CDR3 protein. The D gene is left open where the match is weak. Clone size is given for some rows only: seen once, a few or many times, or a class if the clone is expanded.

TRBV9	TRBJ2-1	TRBD2	-	TGTGCCAGCAGCGTAGAGGGACTAGCGGGAGGGACCTTGTACAATGAGCAGTTCTTC	CASSVEGLAGGTLYNEQFF
TRBV7-9	TRBJ1-1	TRBD1	-	TGTGCCAGCAGCTTCGGCTCCGGGACAGGGGACACTGAAGCTTTCTTT	CASSFGSGTGDTEAFF
TRBV7-9	TRBJ2-7	-	-	TGTGCCAGCAGCTTAGCGCGGGGAAGTGGACCGCATACCTACGAGCAGTACTTC	CASSLARGSGPHTYEQYF
TRBV27	TRBJ2-5	TRBD2	-	TGTGCCAGCAGTTGGCGGGGGGCCGGGGAGACCCAGTACTTC	CASSWRGAGETQYF
TRBV30	TRBJ1-6	-	-	TGTGCCTGGAGTGAACAGCATAATTCACCCCTCCACTTT	CAWSEQHNSPLHF
TRBV28	TRBJ2-7	-	-	TGTGCCAGCAGCCGCCCCCCTAGCGACGAGCAGTACTTC	CASSRPPSDEQYF
TRBV27	TRBJ1-5	-	few	TGTGCCAGCATCGCAGGTATGCTTCTCGCTAGCAATCAGCCCCAGCATTTT	CASIAGMLLASNQPQHF
TRBV4-1	TRBJ2-3	TRBD2	-	TGCGCCAGCAGCCAAAAGGAAGCGCGGGGGGCTTGGGCAGATACGCAGTATTTT	CASSQKEARGAWADTQYF
TRBV28	TRBJ2-2	TRBD2	-	TGTGCCAGCAGTCCGCCGGGACTACCGAACACCGGGGAGCTGTTTTTT	CASSPPGLPNTGELFF
TRBV10-1	TRBJ1-5	TRBD1	-	TGCGCCAGCAGTGAGGGGGACAGGGGGCTCTGCAATCAGCCCCAGCATTTT	CASSEGDRGLCNQPQHF
TRBV18	TRBJ1-2	-	-	TGTGCCAGCTCACCAGAAGGCGTCCCAGGGGCGGACGGCTACACCTTC	CASSPEGVPGADGYTF
TRBV19	TRBJ1-3	-	-	TGTGCCAGTAGTATGGGTAGCGGAAACACCATATATTTT	CASSMGSGNTIYF
TRBV7-8	TRBJ1-4	-	few	TGTGCCAGCAGCTTAGGTTGGGGGACTAGAACTAATGAAAAACTGTTTTTT	CASSLGWGTRTNEKLFF
TRBV9	TRBJ2-5	-	-	TGTGCCAGCAGCGTCGCCACCTCAGCGGGCCGGGAGACCCAGTACTTC	CASSVATSAGRETQYF
TRBV5-1	TRBJ1-2	-	-	TGCGCCAGCAGCTTGGCGGTGGAGTCTGGCTACACCTTC	CASSLAVESGYTF
TRBV2	TRBJ1-2	TRBD1	-	TGTGCCAGCAGCAAGGGACAGGGGGCGGGCTATGGCTACACCTTC	CASSKGQGAGYGYTF
TRBV7-9	TRBJ2-2	-	-	TGTGCCAGCAGCTTAAGGGGCGGACCCCAGGGGGAGCTGTTTTTT	CASSLRGGPQGELFF
TRBV27	TRBJ1-1	-	many	TGTGCCAGCAGTTCCTTATACAGGAACACTGAAGCTTTCTTT	CASSSLYRNTEAFF